Sequencing of this TCR beta chain was carried out in a study of CD8+ T cells in alopecia areata. Overall study results and limits: Elevated clonality characterized lesional scalp relative to normal scalp, particularly in alopecia totalis/universalis. Sequences from scalp samples also cover resident alphabeta T cells of normal skin.

The germline V gene has CDR1 MNHEY and CDR2 SVGAGI. V lost 0 bases to trimming and J lost 0 bases, with 12 bases between them. This CDR3 is built from 16 residues. Comments on this clone: Its antigen remains unknown.

cDNA prepared by RNA extraction and subsequent reverse transcription served as the template for sequencing. Measured with immunoSEQ multiplex PCR; TCRdb has only the in-frame clones, and not every one. The repertoire holds some 130,000 clones, with about 49% as singletons. The clonotype was recovered from a human donor with alopecia areata. The input for sequencing was CD8+ T cells sorted from blood, taken at week 0. This chain connects TRBV6-5 to TRBJ2-7; no clear D gene. CDR3 sequence (DNA): TGTGCCAGCAGTTACTCGAGAGGACGGGTCTCCTACGAGCAGTACTTC. Protein sequence: CASSYSRGRVSYEQYF.